The text below deals with one T cell receptor beta chain. The CDR3 runs to 13 residues. Germline V CDR1 and CDR2: KGHSH, LQKENI. With V trimmed by 6 bases and J by 6 bases, 4 bases remained unmatched. Produced via immunoSEQ multiplex PCR; TCRdb's table is partial and in-frame only. Altogether some 1,400,000 clones are present, roughly 96% being singletons, with the ten largest covering roughly 1.1%. The record originates from a study of shared clonotypes between healthy human individuals. V gene TRBV18 combines with J gene TRBJ2-1; 8 bases agree with TRBD1. The origin of this receptor is a man aged 25-45 years in good health. The sample comprised naive CD4+ T cells sorted from blood. The subset was: CD45RA+ positively selected. The CDR3 DNA is TGTGCCAGCTCGGGACAGGCTACCAATGAGCAGTTCTTC. It translates to CASSGQATNEQFF.